Listed below are T cell receptor beta chains from one sample, sequenced in a study of T-cell memory formation after mild COVID-19. TCRdb redid the calling of the 5' RACE reads with MiXCR, one entry per CDR3 protein. There are fewer than 650,000 distinct CDR3 sequences in the sample; roughly 17% occur only once, and less than 10% lies in the top ten. Sequencing was done on a sample of PBMCs or a T cell subset sorted from them (not recorded which). The origin of the receptors is an adult woman who had mild COVID-19 (a few samples of this study predate the infection). Cell type and time point are not known. CDR3s include the opening cysteine and the closing phenylalanine or tryptophan. A D gene is named only where the DNA matches it firmly. Size is stated for part of the rows, as once, few or many counts, or as a class when the clone is expanded.

j_gene	v_gene	abundance	d_gene	len	CDR3nt	CDR3aa
TRBJ1-2	TRBV6-5	few	NA	13	TGTGCCAGCAGCCCTCGGAAGGTCTATGGCTACACCTTC	CASSPRKVYGYTF
TRBJ2-7	TRBV4-1	few	NA	15	TGCGCCAGCAGCCAAGAAGATGAAGGGGGCTACGAGCAGTACTTC	CASSQEDEGGYEQYF
TRBJ2-5	TRBV12-3/TRBV12-4	NA	NA	13	TGTGCCAGCAGTTTTCCACCGGGAGAGACCCAGTACTTC	CASSFPPGETQYF
TRBJ1-5	TRBV19	NA	NA	17	TGTGCCAGTGCCTGGCAGGACGCTCTAGGGGGCAATCAGCCCCAGCATTTT	CASAWQDALGGNQPQHF
TRBJ2-5	TRBV27	few	NA	14	TGTGCCAGCAGTTCCCTCGACCGACAAGAGACCCAGTACTTC	CASSSLDRQETQYF
TRBJ2-3	TRBV6-2/TRBV6-3	many	NA	13	TGTGCCAGCAGGCCCATCAGCACAGATACGCAGTATTTT	CASRPISTDTQYF
TRBJ2-3	TRBV4-3	many	TRBD2	16	TGCGCCAGCAGCCAAGATTCGGGGACTAGTGGCGATACGCAGTATTTT	CASSQDSGTSGDTQYF
TRBJ2-4	TRBV9	few	NA	14	TGTGCCAGCAGCGCCGGGGCGGCCAAAAACATTCAGTACTTC	CASSAGAAKNIQYF
TRBJ2-5	TRBV7-2	NA	NA	15	TGTGCCAGCAGCCCCCCCGGGGTGGCCCAAGAGACCCAGTACTTC	CASSPPGVAQETQYF
TRBJ2-2	TRBV18	few	TRBD2	17	TGTGCCAGCTCACCACTCCCAGCGGGGGTGTACACCGGGGAGCTGTTTTTT	CASSPLPAGVYTGELFF
TRBJ1-5	TRBV7-9	NA	NA	13	TGTGCCAGCAGCTTAGTCCCCGGCCAGCCCCAGCATTTT	CASSLVPGQPQHF
TRBJ2-3	TRBV12-3/TRBV12-4	NA	TRBD2	16	TGTGCCAGCAGTTGGGGACTAGCGGGAGATGCGGATACGCAGTATTTT	CASSWGLAGDADTQYF
TRBJ2-7	TRBV5-1	NA	NA	14	TGCGCCAGCAGCTCGCAGGGGCTCGGTGACGAGCAGTACTTC	CASSSQGLGDEQYF
TRBJ2-7	TRBV29-1	few	NA	13	TGCAGCGTTGAGACCGCACGTACCTACGAGCAGTACTTC	CSVETARTYEQYF
TRBJ2-2	TRBV6-6	few	NA	13	TGTGCCAGCAGTTACCAGAACACCGGGGAGCTGTTTTTT	CASSYQNTGELFF
TRBJ2-2	TRBV3-1	few	NA	17	TGTGCCAGCAGCCAAGACCTGGGAGGAGGGTACACCGGGGAGCTGTTTTTT	CASSQDLGGGYTGELFF
TRBJ1-3	TRBV4-2	few	NA	14	TGTGCCAGCAGCCCCGACTCTCGGGGAAACACCATATATTTT	CASSPDSRGNTIYF
TRBJ1-6	TRBV6-2/TRBV6-3	NA	TRBD1	16	TGTGCCAGCAGTTACCGACAGGGGGCTTATAATTCACCCCTCCACTTT	CASSYRQGAYNSPLHF
TRBJ1-5	TRBV28	NA	NA	18	TGTGCCAGCAGAGGCAGGGCGAATACCCCCAGGAGCAATCAGCCCCAGCATTTT	CASRGRANTPRSNQPQHF
TRBJ2-3	TRBV3-1	few	TRBD2	19	TGTGCCAGCAGCCAAGGACTAGCGGGGGGCCTTCGTTTCACAGATACGCAGTATTTT	CASSQGLAGGLRFTDTQYF
TRBJ2-2	TRBV20-1	NA	TRBD1	14	TGCAGTGCTCCCGACAGGGTTGACACCGGGGAGCTGTTTTTT	CSAPDRVDTGELFF
TRBJ2-7	TRBV19	NA	NA	14	TGTGCCAGCAAGTCGACAGACTTCTCCTACGAGCAGTACTTC	CASKSTDFSYEQYF
TRBJ2-5	TRBV9	few	NA	13	TGTGCCAGCAGCGGGGAATCCCAAGAGACCCAGTACTTC	CASSGESQETQYF
TRBJ2-7	TRBV10-3	many	TRBD2	17	TGTGCCATCAGTGAGTCTCCACTAGCGGGAGGACCCCACGAGCAGTACTTC	CAISESPLAGGPHEQYF
TRBJ2-7	TRBV14	NA	TRBD1	15	TGTGCCAGCAGCCAAGGGACAGGGGTCGGCTACGAGCAGTACTTC	CASSQGTGVGYEQYF
TRBJ1-1	TRBV19	NA	NA	14	TGTGCCAGCGCCGGGGCCTGGAGTGGGGCTGAAGCTTTCTTT	CASAGAWSGAEAFF
TRBJ2-1	TRBV4-2	few	TRBD2	16	TGTGCCAGCAGCTTCGGACTAGCGGGATTATACAATGAGCAGTTCTTC	CASSFGLAGLYNEQFF
TRBJ2-3	TRBV12-3/TRBV12-4	few	TRBD2	16	TGTGCCAGCAGTAATTTTAGAGCGGGAGGGGGAGATACGCAGTATTTT	CASSNFRAGGGDTQYF
TRBJ2-7	TRBV18	NA	TRBD2	14	TGTGCCAGCTCACCACCAGGCCTAGCGGGCGAGCAGTACTTC	CASSPPGLAGEQYF
TRBJ2-3	TRBV5-6	NA	TRBD1	16	TGTGCCAGCAGCTTGGAAAGGGGGCCGGGCACAGATACGCAGTATTTT	CASSLERGPGTDTQYF
TRBJ2-1	TRBV12-3/TRBV12-4	few	NA	15	TGTGCCAGCGGATCTCTATCACTAAGGGGCAATGAGCAGTTCTTC	CASGSLSLRGNEQFF
TRBJ2-3	TRBV15	few	NA	14	TGTGCCACCAAAGGGGTTTATGGCACAGATACGCAGTATTTT	CATKGVYGTDTQYF
TRBJ2-1	TRBV5-1	NA	TRBD2	14	TGCGCCAGCAGCTCCTTCCTAGCGGGGAATGAGCTGTTCTTC	CASSSFLAGNELFF
TRBJ2-2	TRBV6-5	NA	NA	15	TGTGCCAGCAGCCCTGACGTCCTGAACACCGGGGAGCTGTTTTTT	CASSPDVLNTGELFF
TRBJ1-2	TRBV12-3/TRBV12-4	NA	TRBD1	14	TGTGCCAACGGGGCGACAGGGGTTAACTATGGCTACACCTTC	CANGATGVNYGYTF
TRBJ2-5	TRBV18	few	NA	16	TGTGCCAGCTCAACTATGACATTTAGGTCCGGGGAGACCCAGTACTTC	CASSTMTFRSGETQYF
TRBJ2-2	TRBV4-1	NA	TRBD1	16	TGCGCCAGCAGCCAACCCTATAGGACAGGGCCCGGGGAGCTGTTTTTT	CASSQPYRTGPGELFF
TRBJ2-3	TRBV7-9	many	TRBD2	15	TGTGCCAGCAGCCCTACTAGCGGGAGGGTCGATACGCAGTATTTT	CASSPTSGRVDTQYF
TRBJ2-1	TRBV7-3	few	TRBD1	14	TGTGCCAGCAGCACTGGACAGGGTTTTAGGGAGCAGTTCTTC	CASSTGQGFREQFF
TRBJ2-1	TRBV28	many	TRBD2	16	TGTGCCAGCAGTTCACTAGCGCGTAACTCCTACAATGAGCAGTTCTTC	CASSSLARNSYNEQFF
TRBJ2-3	TRBV18	few	TRBD1	16	TGTGCCAGCTCACCGGGGACAGGGGGCATGACAGATACGCAGTATTTT	CASSPGTGGMTDTQYF
TRBJ2-1	TRBV24-1	few	NA	17	TGTGCCACCAGTGATTTTAAGGTCCACCGAAATGACAATGAGCAGTTCTTC	CATSDFKVHRNDNEQFF
TRBJ1-1	TRBV7-3	NA	NA	18	TGTGCCAGCAGCTTTGACTCGGCCGCCGGCGCCATGAACACTGAAGCTTTCTTT	CASSFDSAAGAMNTEAFF
TRBJ1-1	TRBV4-2	NA	NA	15	TGTGCCAGCAGCCAAGATGTCGGCAGGGGCGCTGAAGCTTTCTTT	CASSQDVGRGAEAFF
TRBJ2-4	TRBV7-2	many	TRBD2	17	TGTGCCAGCAGCTTGGTCGGCGGGAGTCTAGCCAAAAACATTCAGTACTTC	CASSLVGGSLAKNIQYF
TRBJ2-3	TRBV30	few	NA	12	TGTGCCTGGAAGACGGGCACAGATACGCAGTATTTT	CAWKTGTDTQYF
TRBJ2-7	TRBV20-1	NA	NA	15	TGCAGTGCTAGAGTTTGGGCGGTGGGATCCTACGAGCAGTACTTC	CSARVWAVGSYEQYF
TRBJ1-2	TRBV4-1	few	NA	16	TGCGCCAGCAGCCAAGCGGCTGGACAGCTCTACTATGGCTACACCTTC	CASSQAAGQLYYGYTF
TRBJ1-6	TRBV24-1	NA	TRBD1	15	TGTGCCACCAGTGATTTTAGGACAGGGGGTTCACCCCTCCACTTT	CATSDFRTGGSPLHF